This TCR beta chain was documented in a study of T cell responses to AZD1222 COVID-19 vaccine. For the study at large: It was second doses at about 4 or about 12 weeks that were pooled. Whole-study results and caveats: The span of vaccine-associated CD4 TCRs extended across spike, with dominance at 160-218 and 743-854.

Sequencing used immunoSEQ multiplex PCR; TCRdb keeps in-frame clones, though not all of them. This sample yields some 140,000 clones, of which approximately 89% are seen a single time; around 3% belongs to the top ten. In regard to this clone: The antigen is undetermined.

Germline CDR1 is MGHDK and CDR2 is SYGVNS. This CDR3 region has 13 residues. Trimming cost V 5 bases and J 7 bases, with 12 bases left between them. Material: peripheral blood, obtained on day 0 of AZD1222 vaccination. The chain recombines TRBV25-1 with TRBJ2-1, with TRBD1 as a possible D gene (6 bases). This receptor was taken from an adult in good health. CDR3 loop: CASSTVRGNEQFF. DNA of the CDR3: TGTGCCAGCAGTACCGTTAGGGGGAATGAGCAGTTCTTC.